This T cell receptor (beta chain) was captured in a study of neurological immune-mediated disorders. This clonotype was counted at least ten times. An end of the junction does not agree with germline; a read error may underlie this. The cDNA was generated by 5'RACE with 10-nucleotide random UMIs. TCRdb recomputed calls from the 5' RACE reads with MiXCR, one row per CDR3 protein. Of roughly 55,000 distinct CDR3 sequences listed, around 16% are singletons. The CDR3 has 17 residues. Germline CDR1 reads SGHRS; CDR2 reads YFSETQ. The V and J genes are TRBV5-1 and TRBJ1-1, with D possibly TRBD1 on 6 matching bases. What was sequenced was PBMCs. The sequence was collected from a man aged 55 to 70 in good health. CDR3 region: CANSLAPGADANTEAFF. CDR3 bases: TGCGCCAACAGCTTGGCTCCAGGGGCGGATGCGAACACTGAAGCTTTCTTT.